This T cell receptor beta chain was retrieved from a study of blood T cells in healthy people across ages. Trimming removed 5 bases at V and 0 bases at J, with 12 bases between. CDR1 is DFQATT and CDR2 is SNEGSKA in the germline V gene (reference sequence). The CDR3 has 14 amino acids. In its sample, this clonotype was seen a few times. The second PCR ran 7 to 11 cycles with a sample-barcoded 5' primer and J-beta primers. TCRdb reprocessed the 5' RACE reads via MiXCR and lists one record per CDR3 protein. This table has some 900,000 distinct CDR3 sequences, roughly 43% appearing once. The J gene is TRBJ2-3, the V gene TRBV20-1; D tentatively fits TRBD1 or TRBD2 (6 bases each). The TCR comes from a man aged 25-45 years in good health. Material: blood. In DNA form, the CDR3 reads TGCAGTGCTGCTCAGGGGACTAGCACAGATACGCAGTATTTT. Protein product: CSAAQGTSTDTQYF.